Listed here are 25 T cell receptor beta chains from one sample, sequenced in a study of somatic mutations in cytotoxic T cells in rheumatoid arthritis. The protocol was immunoSEQ multiplex PCR, while the TCRdb copy is restricted to in-frame clones and leaves out a portion. The sample records about 30,000 clones, more than 75% being singletons. Sequenced sample: CD8+ T cells sorted from blood. These TCRs come from an adult with rheumatoid arthritis.

The chain combines TRBV29-1 with TRBJ2-5; D may correspond to TRBD1 or TRBD2 (6 bases each). The J call is doubtful: the DNA matches TRBJ2-7 better. CDR3 length equals 16 residues. Per the germline V gene, CDR1 is SQVTM and CDR2 is ANQGSEA. DNA of the CDR3: TGCAGCGTTGAAGTCCCCTCTGGGGGGCTGAACTACGAGCAGTACTTC. It translates to CSVEVPSGGLNYEQYF.

This clone came up once. The rearrangement uses TRBV11-2 and TRBJ2-7; D unclear. Between the trimmed V and J ends, which lost 6 bases and 3 bases, there was a span of 15 bases. Germline V gene data show CDR1 as SGHAT and CDR2 as FQNNGV. The CDR3 runs to 14 residues. The CDR3 is CASSSIPGGYEQYF. In nucleotides, the CDR3 is TGTGCCAGCAGTTCCATCCCCGGCGGCTACGAGCAGTACTTC.

CDR3 region: CASKSGTRELFF. The CDR3 nucleotides are TGTGCCAGCAAGTCGGGCACGCGGGAGCTGTTTTTT. The chain joins TRBV6-5 to TRBJ2-2, with D unclear. The CDR3 sequence is 12 residues long. V lost 7 bases and J lost 9, with 12 bases in between. CDR1 MNHEY and CDR2 SVGAGI come from the germline V gene.

The chain carries TRBV13 and TRBJ2-7; 8 bases align to TRBD2. Germline V gives CDR1 PRHDT, CDR2 FYEKMQ (reference sequence). V lost 6 bases and J lost 6; bases outside the gene matches: 13. CDR3 size: 15 residues. DNA of the CDR3: TGTGCCAGCAGACCCCGGGGTAGCGGGAAACTCGAGCAGTACTTC. Protein: CASRPRGSGKLEQYF.

The V and J genes are TRBV27 and TRBJ2-2; TRBD2 might be the D (7 bases). The germline CDR1 and CDR2 sequences are MNHEY and SMNVEV (reference sequence). The CDR3 extends over 16 amino acids. Trimming left V 6 bases short and J 7 bases short, with 21 bases between. For the CDR3, the DNA is TGTGCCAGCAGACTCTATGGAGGGGGGGGCGGCGGGGAGCTGTTTTTT. Encoded protein: CASRLYGGGGGGELFF.

This clone was counted a few times. The chain carries TRBV4-3 and TRBJ2-7; D perhaps matches TRBD2 (6 bases). In germline, CDR1 is LGHNA, CDR2 YSLEER. Between the trimmed V and J ends, which lost 0 bases and 3 bases, there was a span of 6 bases. The CDR3 extends over 13 amino acids. The CDR3 here is CASSQEEGYEQYF. CDR3 sequence (DNA): TGCGCCAGCAGCCAAGAGGAGGGCTACGAGCAGTACTTC.

This rearrangement joins TRBV13 to TRBJ1-6; perhaps TRBD1 as D (6 bases). CDR3 length equals 15 residues. Trimming removed 5 bases from V and 6 bases from J, with 14 bases in between. CDR1 is PRHDT, CDR2 FYEKMQ, per germline (reference sequence). The CDR3 bases are TGTGCCAGCAGCCCACGGACAGCGGGTAATTCACCCCTCCACTTT. It specifies CASSPRTAGNSPLHF.

The rearrangement links TRBV19 to TRBJ1-5; D not certain. This CDR3 comprises 15 residues. With 2 bases removed from V and 0 bases from J, the gap between germline ends came to 8 bases. Looked up from germline, CDR1 is LNHDA and CDR2 is SQIVND (reference sequence). The CDR3 here is CASSIKAGSNQPQHF. DNA of the CDR3: TGTGCCAGTAGTATAAAGGCAGGTAGCAATCAGCCCCAGCATTTT.

The chain links TRBV9 to TRBJ2-7, with 10 bases fitting TRBD1. Germline V gene sequence: CDR1 SGDLS, CDR2 YYNGEE. The CDR3 totals 15 residues. The J segment lost 7 bases and the V segment lost 3 bases, leaving 10 bases of the junction unmatched. CDR3 DNA: TGTGCCAGCAGCGAGCCCGGGACAGGGGCTGGTGAGCAGTACTTC. It is translated as CASSEPGTGAGEQYF.

This clone is medium-sized within its sample. The genes are TRBV27 and TRBJ2-1; D tentatively reads TRBD1 or TRBD2 (5 bases each). From germline, CDR1 is MNHEY and CDR2 SMNVEV (reference sequence). The ends were cut back, 10 bases at V and 0 bases at J, with 10 bases in the middle. The CDR3 spans 13 residues. The CDR3 DNA follows: TGTGCCACCGGGACGACCTCCTACAATGAGCAGTTCTTC. Its translation: CATGTTSYNEQFF.

J is TRBJ1-4 and V is TRBV5-1; D is uncertain. This CDR3 region has 15 residues. CDR1 and CDR2 from the germline V gene are SGHRS and YFSETQ. Trimming took off 4 bases at V and 0 bases at J, with 10 bases between the two ends. The CDR3 loop reads CASSDRGATNEKLFF. The CDR3 DNA follows: TGCGCCAGCAGCGACCGGGGAGCAACTAATGAAAAACTGTTTTTT.

The J gene is TRBJ1-5, the V gene TRBV6-6; no firm D call. The CDR3 sequence is 12 residues long. V was clipped by 4 bases and J by 5 bases, with 6 bases between them. CDR1 is MNHNY and CDR2 is SVGAGI in the germline V gene (reference sequence). CDR3 residues: CASSSVDQPQHF. The CDR3 nucleotides are TGTGCCAGCAGTTCCGTGGATCAGCCCCAGCATTTT.

The chain uses TRBV4-3 and TRBJ1-2; D possibly corresponds to TRBD1 (5 bases). Germline V gene lookup returns CDR1 LGHNA and CDR2 YSLEER. Trimming pared 0 bases from V and 6 bases from J, leaving 14 bases between. The CDR3 contains 15 residues. CDR3 sequence reads: CASSQDQGPRDGYTF. The CDR3 DNA sequence: TGCGCCAGCAGCCAAGATCAGGGACCGCGGGATGGCTACACCTTC.

The CDR3 here is CASRPGRSRVEAFF. CDR3 in DNA: TGTGCCAGCAGGCCCGGGAGGTCCAGGGTTGAAGCTTTCTTT. The rearrangement joins TRBV5-4 to TRBJ1-1; D is perhaps TRBD1 (5 bases). The CDR3 extends over 14 amino acids. V was cut by 5 bases and J by 7 bases, with 18 bases left in between. Germline CDR1 reads SGHNT; CDR2 reads YYREEE (reference sequence).

This CDR3 reads CATSRDGGPQETQYF. The CDR3 bases are TGTGCCACCAGCAGAGATGGAGGGCCCCAAGAGACCCAGTACTTC. This chain uses TRBV15 with TRBJ2-5; tentative D call: TRBD2 (6 bases). The V gene's germline CDR1 is LNHNV and CDR2 YYDKDF (reference sequence). The length of the CDR3 is 15 residues. V was cut by 0 bases and J by 1 base, with 9 bases left in between.

The gene calls are TRBV9 and TRBJ1-1; D call uncertain. From germline, CDR1 is SGDLS and CDR2 YYNGEE. V shed 1 base and J shed 1 base, with 5 bases lying between them. This CDR3 contains 13 residues. CDR3 protein: CASSVTRNTEAFF. DNA for the CDR3: TGTGCCAGCAGCGTAACCAGGAACACTGAAGCTTTCTTT.

A few counts support this clone. The V call is TRBV30, the J call TRBJ2-1; D is perhaps TRBD2 (6 bases). The CDR3 runs 15 residues. The ends were cut back, 5 bases at V and 0 bases at J, with 14 bases in the middle. Germline CDR1 is GTSNPN and CDR2 is SVGIG (reference sequence). The DNA for the CDR3 is TGTGCCTGGTTGTCACCGGGACTCTCCTACAATGAGCAGTTCTTC. It is translated as CAWLSPGLSYNEQFF.

This chain uses TRBV6-5 with TRBJ1-2; 7 positions agree with TRBD1. There are 15 residues in the CDR3. CDR1 is MNHEY, CDR2 SVGAGI, per germline. V dropped 2 bases and J dropped 7; count of bases not matched to a gene: 10. The CDR3 loop is CASSYQGAGGGGYTF. The DNA of the CDR3 is TGTGCCAGCAGTTACCAAGGGGCAGGGGGTGGTGGCTACACCTTC.

The chain employs TRBV10-3 and TRBJ2-3; D may correspond to TRBD1 or TRBD2 (5 bases each). Trimming pared 6 bases from V and 0 bases from J, leaving 13 bases between. From germline, CDR1 is ENHRY and CDR2 SYGVKD. This CDR3 has 15 amino acids. This CDR3 is CAISPGTGSTDTQYF. Here the CDR3 DNA reads TGTGCCATCAGCCCCGGGACGGGAAGCACAGATACGCAGTATTTT.

This chain uses TRBV19 with TRBJ2-7; TRBD1 matches at 8 bases. Germline V gene lookup returns CDR1 LNHDA and CDR2 SQIVND (reference sequence). Losses at the gene ends were 3 bases for V and 5 bases for J; bases not matched to a gene: 6. This CDR3 is built from 14 residues. CDR3 DNA: TGTGCCAGTAGTATCAGGGGGCGCAGCCACGAGCAGTACTTC. It translates to CASSIRGRSHEQYF.

The V call is TRBV4-1, the J call TRBJ2-7; D may be TRBD1 (6 bases). The CDR3 covers 16 residues. V lost 0 bases to trimming and J lost 3 bases, with 15 bases between them. Germline CDR1 is MGHRA and CDR2 is YSYEKL. CDR3 nucleotides: TGCGCCAGCAGCCAAGATAAGGCAGGGGTGTTCTACGAGCAGTACTTC. The encoded protein is CASSQDKAGVFYEQYF.

CDR3 DNA sequence: TGTGCCAGCAGCTCCGGGTGGGAGCAGTACTTC. It translates to CASSSGWEQYF. This rearrangement joins TRBV5-6 to TRBJ2-7, with unresolved D. CDR3 length: 11 residues. Per the germline V gene, CDR1 is SGHDT and CDR2 is YYEEEE. V was trimmed by 3 bases and J by 7 bases, leaving 8 bases between them.

This clone was detected only a few times. This chain uses TRBV9 with TRBJ1-1; the D gene is possibly TRBD1 (5 bases). V was shortened by 0 bases and J by 4 bases, with 13 bases between the two germline ends. The CDR3 runs 15 residues. Germline CDR1 and CDR2: SGDLS and YYNGEE. CDR3 sequence (DNA): TGTGCCAGCAGCGTAGTGGAGGGGTATGTCACTGAAGCTTTCTTT. Amino acid sequence: CASSVVEGYVTEAFF.

The CDR3 spells CASSLTWSDSYNEQFF. The CDR3 nucleotides read TGTGCCAGCAGCTTAACGTGGAGCGACTCCTACAATGAGCAGTTCTTC. The chain carries TRBV7-3 and TRBJ2-1; D ambiguous. The germline CDR1 and CDR2 sequences are SGHTA and FQGTGA. The CDR3 has 16 residues. The V and J ends lost 0 bases and 0 bases respectively, with 9 bases between them.

The V and J genes are TRBV19 and TRBJ2-3; 7 bases match TRBD1. Trimming cost V 5 bases and J 1 base; bases outside gene matches: 3. The CDR3 length is 14 residues. The germline gives CDR1 LNHDA, CDR2 SQIVND (reference sequence). The CDR3 DNA reads TGTGCCAGTAGTCCCACAGGGGGCACAGATACGCAGTATTTT. Translation gives CASSPTGGTDTQYF.